This T cell receptor (beta chain) was profiled in a study of regulatory T cells in long-lasting Graves disease. Study-wide results and caveats: Under persistent disease, TRBV28, TRBJ1-2 and TRBJ2-5 were used preferentially.

V was cut by 2 bases and J by 6 bases, with 14 bases left in between. CDR1 is SGHRS, CDR2 YFSETQ, per germline. The CDR3 totals 14 residues. Arm-PCR of CDR3 regions with iRepertoire HTBI primers generated TCR beta libraries. Each CDR3 protein is one row after TCRdb ran MiXCR on the multiplex PCR reads. The sample includes about 470,000 distinct CDR3 sequences, under 15% of them seen just once. This clonotype has a count of ten or more. Its antigen is unidentified. The time point was: newly diagnosed GD, antithyroid drugs for less than 3 months. RNA from PBMCs was the source of the TCR library. Patients all came to the study from an endocrinology department in Xi'an, China. The data also belong to a second study, concerning T cells in Graves' hyperthyroidism and ophthalmopathy. That report notes: The TCR CDR3 first-round RT-PCR relied on the HTBI primer set. The majority of expanded thyroid clonotypes above 0.001 also appeared in blood.

The rearrangement joins TRBV5-1 to TRBJ1-2; maybe TRBD1 (5 bases). The material sequenced was peripheral blood mononuclear cells (PBMCs), taken at new diagnosis, from a patient treated with antithyroid drugs. The sequence was collected from a woman aged 25 to 39 with Graves disease. CDR3 amino acids: CASSFRQGFDGYTF. Written as DNA, the CDR3 is TGCGCCAGCAGCTTCCGGCAGGGATTCGATGGCTACACCTTC.